Shown below are 10 T cell receptor beta chains from a single sample sequenced in a study of response to subunit inactivated influenza vaccine. TCRdb called the RT-PCR reads again in MiXCR, with one record for every CDR3 protein. The sample has about 480,000 distinct CDR3 sequences, around 9.9% seen once. The sequences come from PBMCs from blood, collected 40 to 50 days after vaccination. These receptors were obtained from a man aged 50-60 years who received an inactivated influenza vaccine.

V and J are TRBV4-2 and TRBJ2-1; no definite D call. The CDR3 spans 15 residues. V was shortened by 0 bases and J by 0 bases, with 6 bases between the two germline ends. Germline assignment: CDR1 LGHNA and CDR2 YNFKEQ. CDR3 in DNA: TGTGCCAGCAGCCAAGAGGGCAGCTCCTACAATGAGCAGTTCTTC. This translates into CASSQEGSSYNEQFF.

This chain links TRBV5-6 with TRBJ2-1, with D possibly TRBD2 on 6 matching bases. CDR3 size: 15 residues. The germline gives CDR1 SGHDT, CDR2 YYEEEE. The germline V and J ends were trimmed by 2 bases and 2 bases, with 11 bases remaining between them. DNA for the CDR3: TGTGCCAGCAGCTTTTGGGGGGTGACCTACAATGAGCAGTTCTTC. It is translated as CASSFWGVTYNEQFF.

V and J are TRBV10-1 and TRBJ2-6, with 7 bases lining up with TRBD1. The CDR3 has 15 amino acids. Germline CDR1 is WNHNN and CDR2 is SYGVQD (reference sequence). Trimming at V came to 9 bases and at J to 2 bases, leaving 7 bases not matched to a gene. Here the CDR3 DNA reads TGCGCCAGATTCGACAGGGAAACTGGGGCCAACGTCCTGACTTTC. Translated: CARFDRETGANVLTF.

This clonotype was recorded at least ten times. The chain employs TRBV12-3 or TRBV12-4 and TRBJ1-6; no clear D. V lost 6 bases and J lost 8, with 8 bases in between. CDR3 length: 12 amino acids. CDR3 DNA sequence: TGTGCCAGCAGCCCCGGGGATTCACCCCTCCACTTT. Translated: CASSPGDSPLHF.

This clonotype was observed a few times. The gene calls are TRBV14 and TRBJ2-1; a possible D gene is TRBD1 (6 bases). The CDR3 has 16 amino acids. Per germline, CDR1 SGHDN and CDR2 FVKESK. V shed 4 bases and J shed 2 bases, with 15 bases lying between them. The CDR3 sequence is CASSRPDRSPYNEQFF. The CDR3 bases are TGTGCCAGCAGCCGCCCCGACAGGAGTCCCTACAATGAGCAGTTCTTC.

Worth noting for this clonotype: This may be a read error: a much more frequent sequence differs by one nucleotide. The CDR3 DNA reads as TGCGCCATCAGCCAAGATTTTGCGGAGACCCAGTACTTC. Protein product: CAISQDFAETQYF. This chain connects TRBV4-3 to TRBJ2-5, with unresolved D. Germline CDR1 LGHNA, CDR2 YSLEER. CDR3 length: 13 amino acids.

This clonotype was observed a few times. J is TRBJ2-4 and V is TRBV28; D is ambiguous. This CDR3 spans 14 amino acids. From germline, CDR1 is MDHEN and CDR2 SYDVKM. V shed 7 bases and J shed 0 bases, with 10 bases lying between them. CDR3 region: CASTSHLAKNIQYF. CDR3 sequence (DNA): TGTGCCAGCACTTCCCATTTAGCCAAAAACATTCAGTACTTC.

The chain recombines TRBV5-1 with TRBJ1-1, with D unclear. V gave up 0 bases and J gave up 4 bases, with 10 bases separating them. The CDR3 length is 14 residues. From germline, CDR1 is SGHRS and CDR2 YFSETQ. The CDR3 nucleotides read TGCGCCAGCAGCTTGGCAACCAGCAGCACTGAAGCTTTCTTT. Encoded protein: CASSLATSSTEAFF.

The V and J genes are TRBV27 and TRBJ2-3; 8 bases are a match to TRBD2. CDR1 and CDR2 from the germline V gene are MNHEY and SMNVEV (reference sequence). This CDR3 contains 19 residues. The V segment lost 5 bases and the J segment 2 bases; nucleotides outside the gene matches: 18. CDR3 in DNA: TGTGCCAGCAGTCCAAGGCGAGGCCATGCTAGCGGGCACACAGATACGCAGTATTTT. Translation: CASSPRRGHASGHTDTQYF.

This clonotype was seen more than once but under ten times. The rearrangement uses TRBV29-1 and TRBJ2-7; 12 positions match TRBD1. The CDR3 contains 14 residues. The V gene's germline CDR1 is SQVTM and CDR2 ANQGSEA. The junction had 6 bases not matched to a gene; V was cut back by 2 bases and J by 7 bases. CDR3 sequence: CSVERDRGQQEQYF. Here the CDR3 DNA reads TGCAGCGTTGAAAGGGACAGGGGGCAACAAGAGCAGTACTTC.